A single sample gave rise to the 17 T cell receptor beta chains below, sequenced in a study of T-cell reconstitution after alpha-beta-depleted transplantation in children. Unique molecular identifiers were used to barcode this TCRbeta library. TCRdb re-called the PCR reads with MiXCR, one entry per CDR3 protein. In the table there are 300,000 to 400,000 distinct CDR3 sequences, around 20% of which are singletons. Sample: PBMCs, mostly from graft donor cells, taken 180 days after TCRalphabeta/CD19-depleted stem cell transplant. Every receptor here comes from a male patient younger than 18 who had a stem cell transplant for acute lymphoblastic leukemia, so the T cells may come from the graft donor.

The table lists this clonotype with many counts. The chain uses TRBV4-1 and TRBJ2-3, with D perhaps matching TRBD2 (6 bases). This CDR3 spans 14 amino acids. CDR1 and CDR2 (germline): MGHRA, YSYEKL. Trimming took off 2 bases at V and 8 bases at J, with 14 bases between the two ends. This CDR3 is CASSQLGLASTQYF. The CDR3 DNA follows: TGCGCCAGCAGCCAACTTGGCCTAGCGTCTACGCAGTATTTT.

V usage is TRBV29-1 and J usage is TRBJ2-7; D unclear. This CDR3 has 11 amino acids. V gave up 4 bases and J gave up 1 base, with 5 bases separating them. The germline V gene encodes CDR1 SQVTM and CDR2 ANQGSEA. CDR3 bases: TGCAGCGTTGTACAGTCCTACGAGCAGTACTTC. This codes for CSVVQSYEQYF.

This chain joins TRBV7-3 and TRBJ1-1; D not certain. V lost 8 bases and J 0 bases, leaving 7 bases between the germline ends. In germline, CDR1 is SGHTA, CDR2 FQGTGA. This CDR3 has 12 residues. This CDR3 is CASGGLNTEAFF. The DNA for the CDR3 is TGTGCCAGCGGAGGGTTGAACACTGAAGCTTTCTTT.

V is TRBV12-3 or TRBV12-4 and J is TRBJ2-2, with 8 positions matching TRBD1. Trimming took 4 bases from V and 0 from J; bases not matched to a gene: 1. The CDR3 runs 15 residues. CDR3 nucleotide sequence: TGTGCCAGCAGTTGGGACAGGCCGAACACCGGGGAGCTGTTTTTT. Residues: CASSWDRPNTGELFF.

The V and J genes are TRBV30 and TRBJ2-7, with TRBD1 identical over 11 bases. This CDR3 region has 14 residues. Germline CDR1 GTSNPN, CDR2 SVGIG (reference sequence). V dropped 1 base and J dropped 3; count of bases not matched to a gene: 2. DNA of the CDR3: TGTGCCTGGAGTGGGACAGGGGGCGGCTACGAGCAGTACTTC. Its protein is CAWSGTGGGYEQYF.

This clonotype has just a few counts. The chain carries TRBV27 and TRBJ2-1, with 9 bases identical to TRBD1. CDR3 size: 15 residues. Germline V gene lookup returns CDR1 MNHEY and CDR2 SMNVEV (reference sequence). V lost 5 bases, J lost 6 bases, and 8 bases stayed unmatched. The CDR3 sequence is CASSADRGEANEQFF. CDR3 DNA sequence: TGTGCCAGCAGTGCGGACAGGGGAGAGGCCAATGAGCAGTTCTTC.

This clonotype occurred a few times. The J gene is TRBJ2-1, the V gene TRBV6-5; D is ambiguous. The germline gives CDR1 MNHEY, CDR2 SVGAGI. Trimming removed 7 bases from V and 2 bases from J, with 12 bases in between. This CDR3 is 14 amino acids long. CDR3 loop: CASKFGRPYNEQFF. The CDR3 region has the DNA TGTGCCAGCAAGTTCGGGCGACCCTACAATGAGCAGTTCTTC.

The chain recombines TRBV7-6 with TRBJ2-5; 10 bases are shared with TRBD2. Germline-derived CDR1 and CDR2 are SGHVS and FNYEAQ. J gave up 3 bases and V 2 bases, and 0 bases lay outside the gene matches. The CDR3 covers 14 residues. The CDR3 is CASSLLAGEETQYF. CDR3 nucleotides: TGTGCCAGCAGCTTACTAGCGGGAGAAGAGACCCAGTACTTC.

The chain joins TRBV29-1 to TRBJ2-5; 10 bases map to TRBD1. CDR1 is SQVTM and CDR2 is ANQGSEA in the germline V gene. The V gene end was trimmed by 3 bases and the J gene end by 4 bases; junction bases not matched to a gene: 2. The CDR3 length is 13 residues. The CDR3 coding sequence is TGCAGCGTTGATAGGGACAGGGGAGAGACCCAGTACTTC. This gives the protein CSVDRDRGETQYF.

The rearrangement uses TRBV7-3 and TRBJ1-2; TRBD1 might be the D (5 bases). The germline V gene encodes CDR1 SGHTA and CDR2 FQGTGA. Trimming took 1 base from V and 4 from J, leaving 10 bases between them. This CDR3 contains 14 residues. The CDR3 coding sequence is TGTGCCAGCAGCTTAAGGGGTACAGGCTATGGCTACACCTTC. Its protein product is CASSLRGTGYGYTF.

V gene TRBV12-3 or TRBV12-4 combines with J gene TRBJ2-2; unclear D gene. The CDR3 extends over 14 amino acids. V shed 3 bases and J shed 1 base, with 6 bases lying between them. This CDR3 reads CASSFLLNTGELFF. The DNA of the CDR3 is TGTGCCAGCAGTTTCCTCCTGAACACCGGGGAGCTGTTTTTT.

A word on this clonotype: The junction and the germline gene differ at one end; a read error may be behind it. CDR3 in DNA: TGCGCCAGCAGTTTGGGGGGAGTCGAAGAGACCCAGTACTTC. Its protein is CASSLGGVEETQYF. V is TRBV5-1 and J is TRBJ2-5, with D possibly TRBD2 on 6 matching bases. CDR3 length: 14 residues. Germline V gene data show CDR1 as SGHRS and CDR2 as YFSETQ. The full variable domain, in which reference TRBV5-1 and TRBJ2-5 provide the parts outside the CDR3, is KAGVTQTPRYLIKTRGQQVTLSCSPISGHRSVSWYQQTPGQGLQFLFEYFSETQRNKGNFPGRFSGRQFSNSRSEMNVSTLELGDSALYLCASSLGGVEETQYFGPGTRLLVL.

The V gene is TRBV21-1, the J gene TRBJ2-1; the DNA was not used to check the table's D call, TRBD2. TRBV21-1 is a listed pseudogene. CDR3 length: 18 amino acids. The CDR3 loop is CASSKGGLAGGDYNEQFF. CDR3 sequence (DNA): TGTGCCAGCAGCAAAGGGGGACTAGCGGGAGGGGATTACAATGAGCAGTTCTTC.

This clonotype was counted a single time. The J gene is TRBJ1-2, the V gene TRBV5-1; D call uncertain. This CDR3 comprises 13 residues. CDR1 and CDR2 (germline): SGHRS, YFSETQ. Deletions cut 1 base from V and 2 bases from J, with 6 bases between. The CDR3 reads CASSLRHNYGYTF. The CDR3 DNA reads TGCGCCAGCAGCTTGAGACACAACTATGGCTACACCTTC.

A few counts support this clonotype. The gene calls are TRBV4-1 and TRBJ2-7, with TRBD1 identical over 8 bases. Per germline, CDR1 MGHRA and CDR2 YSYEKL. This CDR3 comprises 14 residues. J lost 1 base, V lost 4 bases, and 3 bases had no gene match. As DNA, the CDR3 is TGCGCCAGCAGCCGCGGGACAGGATCCTACGAGCAGTACTTC. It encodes CASSRGTGSYEQYF.

CDR3 protein: CASSIAIVSGNTIYF. Here the CDR3 DNA reads TGTGCCAGTAGTATTGCGATAGTCTCTGGAAACACCATATATTTT. The genes are TRBV19 and TRBJ1-3; no clear D gene. Germline loops: CDR1 LNHDA, CDR2 SQIVND (reference sequence). The CDR3 has 15 amino acids. Between the trimmed V and J ends, which lost 3 bases and 0 bases, there was a span of 9 bases. Variable domain in full (rest from reference TRBV19 and TRBJ1-3): DGGITQSPKYLFRKEGQNVTLSCEQNLNHDAMYWYRQDPGQGLRLIYYSQIVNDFQKGDIAEGYSVSREKKESFPLTVTSAQKNPTAFYLCASSIAIVSGNTIYFGEGSWLTVV.

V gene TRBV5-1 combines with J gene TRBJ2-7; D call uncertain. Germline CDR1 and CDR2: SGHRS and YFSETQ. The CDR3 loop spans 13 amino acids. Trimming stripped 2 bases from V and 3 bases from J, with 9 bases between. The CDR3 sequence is CASSFLGNYEQYF. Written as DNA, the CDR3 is TGCGCCAGCAGCTTCTTAGGGAACTACGAGCAGTACTTC.